The entry below describes one T cell receptor (beta chain). These data originate in a study of response to subunit inactivated influenza vaccine. In TCRdb, the RT-PCR reads were re-called with MiXCR into one record per CDR3 protein. The sample yields around 580,000 distinct CDR3 sequences, 14% seen once. Germline V gene data show CDR1 as SQVTM and CDR2 as ANQGSEA. The CDR3 has 15 amino acids. The trim removed 5 bases at V and 0 bases at J, leaving 6 bases unmatched. The starting material was PBMCs from blood, obtained 11 to 12 days after vaccination. V gene TRBV29-1 combines with J gene TRBJ2-3; 9 bases fit TRBD1. This receptor was taken from a man aged 50 to 59 who received an inactivated influenza vaccine. The CDR3 bases are TGCAGCGTTAAACAGGGGGCCCGAAGCACAGATACGCAGTATTTT. Translating it yields CSVKQGARSTDTQYF.